This TCR beta chain is from a study of beta chain features in type 1 diabetes. General study results and limits: A moderate, significant TCRB CDR3 shortening appeared in type 1 diabetes across four CD4+ subsets. Any HLA type influence on TCRB rearrangement was left unresolved here.

Comments on this clone: Antigen: not known.

Germline V gene lookup returns CDR1 LGHNA and CDR2 YSLEER. V lost 2 bases to trimming and J lost 3 bases; unmatched junction nucleotides: 3. CDR3 size: 15 residues. The entirety of the isolated RNA underwent reverse transcription, so expressed TCRB transcripts were sequenced. The table came from immunoSEQ multiplex PCR; TCRdb's copy has only in-frame clones and leaves some out. The repertoire has roughly 400,000 clones, 9.6% of them found once; the top ten carry 0.6%. This sequence was found in a man aged 25 to 40 with type 1 diabetes. Sample: central memory CD4+ T cells from blood. The V and J genes are TRBV4-3 and TRBJ1-4; 7 bases are a match to TRBD1. CDR3 sequence reads: CASSQNRGPNEKLFF. Here the CDR3 DNA reads TGCGCCAGCAGCCAAAACAGGGGACCTAATGAAAAACTGTTTTTT.